Below, one TCR beta chain is given with its context. Its antigen is unidentified. Distinct nucleotide sequences in the sample also encode this CDR3. The CDR3 has 16 residues. V lost 4 bases to trimming and J lost 1 base; unmatched junction nucleotides: 3. Germline V lookup: CDR1 SGHRS, CDR2 YFSETQ. It was into CD45RA+ naive and CD45RA-negative memory subsets that the CD4+ cells were split. This entry is derived from a study of shared clonotypes between healthy human individuals. Whole-study findings and limits: Generation of non-shared clonotypes was less probable than generation of clonotypes shared by all four donors. For naive CD4 cells, 4.5% to 6.5% of clonotypes were shared across several donors.

This table comes from immunoSEQ multiplex PCR, and its TCRdb copy is limited to in-frame clones, with some not included. Among about 2.3 million clones listed, 85% to 95% were seen once. This receptor was obtained from a man in his late teens or twenties in good health. Some clones in this sample may be carry-over from other donors' samples. The sample comprised naive CD4+ T cells from PBMCs. Subset meaning: CD45RA+ positively selected. The chain carries TRBV5-1 and TRBJ2-3, with 13 bases aligning to TRBD2. The chain's CDR3 is CASSQGLAGGTDTQYF. CDR3 in DNA: TGCGCCAGCAGCCAAGGACTAGCGGGAGGCACAGATACGCAGTATTTT.